One sample yielded the 27 T cell receptor beta chains listed below, sequenced in a study of blood T cell repertoires in COVID-19 (dated by TCRdb to 2018 to 2020). The protocol used for the library was the immunoSEQ multiplex PCR assay. TCRdb stores this immuneACCESS table with in-frame sequences only. Part of the clones is absent; in the studies checked, under half of the shortfall reflects unresolved V genes, and no reason is known for the rest. Across this sample there are under 350,000 clones, with around 89% seen only once. The ten largest clones represent about 4.2% of the sample. Sequences were obtained from peripheral blood. Source of these receptors: a man in his forties with acute or convalescent COVID-19.

The rearrangement joins TRBV30 to TRBJ1-5, with TRBD1 identical over 7 bases. Per germline, CDR1 GTSNPN and CDR2 SVGIG (reference sequence). V shed 3 bases, J shed 4 bases, and the junction held 9 bases outside the gene matches. This CDR3 has 15 amino acids. As DNA, the CDR3 is TGTGCCTGGAGCCCTAGGGGGCATCGGAATCAGCCCCAGCATTTT. Residues: CAWSPRGHRNQPQHF.

This sequence joins TRBV6-5 and TRBJ1-2; 7 nucleotides align to TRBD1. This CDR3 spans 14 amino acids. Germline values: CDR1 MNHEY, CDR2 SVGAGI. V was clipped by 0 bases and J by 6 bases; unmatched bases: 4. CDR3 nucleotides: TGTGCCAGCAGTTACTCGACAGGGTTTAATGGCTACACCTTC. Amino acid sequence: CASSYSTGFNGYTF.

This rearrangement joins TRBV5-1 to TRBJ1-3, with D perhaps matching TRBD1 (6 bases). Germline V gene sequence: CDR1 SGHRS, CDR2 YFSETQ. V was pared by 0 bases and J by 2 bases, with 6 bases between. The CDR3 has 14 amino acids. CDR3 amino acids: CASSLGDTGNTIYF. The CDR3 coding sequence is TGCGCCAGCAGCTTGGGGGACACTGGAAACACCATATATTTT. The variable domain in full, completed from reference TRBV5-1 and TRBJ1-3, reads KAGVTQTPRYLIKTRGQQVTLSCSPISGHRSVSWYQQTPGQGLQFLFEYFSETQRNKGNFPGRFSGRQFSNSRSEMNVSTLELGDSALYLCASSLGDTGNTIYFGEGSWLTVV.

The CDR3 DNA follows: TGTGCCAGCAGCTTGGACTTCGGTCAGCCCCAGCATTTT. This gives the protein CASSLDFGQPQHF. This chain connects TRBV5-4 to TRBJ1-5, with D unresolved. The CDR3 spans 13 residues. Trimming cost V 0 bases and J 6 bases, with 7 bases left between them. Germline V gene sequence: CDR1 SGHNT, CDR2 YYREEE (reference sequence).

The chain carries TRBV11-3 and TRBJ1-1; D is ambiguous. The CDR3 runs to 15 residues. V was cut by 0 bases and J by 0 bases, with 8 bases left in between. Looked up from germline, CDR1 is SGHNT and CDR2 is YENEEA. The CDR3 loop is CASSLDTGMNTEAFF. In nucleotides, the CDR3 is TGTGCCAGCAGCTTAGACACGGGAATGAACACTGAAGCTTTCTTT.

V usage is TRBV7-8 and J usage is TRBJ1-3; D possibly corresponds to TRBD1 (5 bases). V was shortened by 2 bases and J by 4 bases, with 12 bases between the two germline ends. The CDR3 has 15 residues. Germline CDR1 reads SGHVS; CDR2 reads FQNEAQ. CDR3 in amino acids: CASSLRGITGNTIYF. Written as DNA, the CDR3 is TGTGCCAGCAGCTTAAGGGGTATAACGGGAAACACCATATATTTT.

This chain links TRBV13 with TRBJ2-2, with D maybe TRBD1 (5 bases). Germline V gene lookup returns CDR1 PRHDT and CDR2 FYEKMQ (reference sequence). Deletions cut 2 bases from V and 0 bases from J, with 7 bases between. This CDR3 is built from 15 residues. CDR3 sequence (DNA): TGTGCCAGCAGCTTACTAGGGGCGAACACCGGGGAGCTGTTTTTT. It translates to CASSLLGANTGELFF.

The V gene is TRBV7-2, the J gene TRBJ1-2, with 9 bases fitting TRBD1. Germline CDR1 SGHTA, CDR2 FQGNSA. J gave up 6 bases and V 6 bases, and 11 bases lay outside the gene matches. The CDR3 loop spans 15 amino acids. This chain's CDR3 is CASRRSQGAGDGYTF. CDR3 sequence (DNA): TGTGCCAGCAGGCGATCACAGGGGGCGGGGGATGGCTACACCTTC.

This clone was recorded a few times. The chain links TRBV5-1 to TRBJ1-5, with no clear D. Germline V gives CDR1 SGHRS, CDR2 YFSETQ. The CDR3 is 16 residues long. The V gene lost 0 bases and the J gene lost 0 bases, with 10 bases spanning the gap. The CDR3 is CASSLGPGHSNQPQHF. CDR3 sequence (DNA): TGCGCCAGCAGCTTGGGCCCAGGCCATAGCAATCAGCCCCAGCATTTT. Looking up the rest from reference TRBV5-1 and TRBJ1-5 gives the full variable domain: KAGVTQTPRYLIKTRGQQVTLSCSPISGHRSVSWYQQTPGQGLQFLFEYFSETQRNKGNFPGRFSGRQFSNSRSEMNVSTLELGDSALYLCASSLGPGHSNQPQHFGDGTRLSIL.

J is TRBJ1-2 and V is TRBV5-6, with 12 bases fitting TRBD1. Germline trimming cut 4 bases from V and 5 bases from J; bases unmatched to any gene: 6. The germline gives CDR1 SGHDT, CDR2 YYEEEE. The CDR3 has 15 amino acids. CDR3 residues: CASSPRGQGAYGYTF. Here the CDR3 DNA reads TGTGCCAGCAGCCCTAGGGGACAGGGGGCTTATGGCTACACCTTC.

The V and J genes are TRBV10-1 and TRBJ2-3; D is ambiguous. V shed 1 base and J shed 7 bases, with 12 bases lying between them. The CDR3 length is 14 residues. The germline V gene encodes CDR1 WNHNN and CDR2 SYGVQD (reference sequence). CDR3 bases: TGCGCCAGCAGTGAGTACGAGGAAATCAATACGCAGTATTTT. This translates into CASSEYEEINTQYF.

V gene TRBV5-1 combines with J gene TRBJ1-1; TRBD1 might be the D (6 bases). The CDR3 has 14 amino acids. The germline V gene encodes CDR1 SGHRS and CDR2 YFSETQ. Trimming cost V 2 bases and J 5 bases, with 13 bases left between them. The CDR3 coding sequence is TGCGCCAGCAGCTTAACAGGGCTGGGAACTGAAGCTTTCTTT. Residues: CASSLTGLGTEAFF.

This clone was observed once. This chain uses TRBV5-1 with TRBJ1-5; 8 bases align to TRBD1. V lost 5 bases, J lost 5 bases, and 3 bases stayed unmatched. There are 13 residues in the CDR3. Germline CDR1 SGHRS, CDR2 YFSETQ. The CDR3 loop is CASSLTGDQPQHF. The CDR3 nucleotides read TGCGCCAGCAGTTTGACAGGGGATCAGCCCCAGCATTTT.

This sequence joins TRBV4-2 and TRBJ2-3, with a weak D call TRBD1 (5 bases). The CDR3 contains 17 residues. The V gene lost 0 bases and the J gene lost 0 bases, with 13 bases spanning the gap. Germline V gene data show CDR1 as LGHNA and CDR2 as YNFKEQ. The CDR3 sequence is CASSQDEQGLSTDTQYF. The CDR3 region has the DNA TGTGCCAGCAGCCAAGATGAGCAGGGCCTTAGCACAGATACGCAGTATTTT.

The chain carries TRBV14 and TRBJ1-5; TRBD1 matches at 7 bases. The CDR3 consists of 13 residues. CDR1 is SGHDN, CDR2 FVKESK, per germline. With V trimmed by 3 bases and J by 9 bases, 5 bases remained unmatched. The CDR3 sequence: CASSQARTGPQHF. The CDR3 DNA reads TGTGCCAGCAGCCAGGCAAGGACAGGGCCCCAGCATTTT.

This clone was counted a single time. This chain connects TRBV6-6 to TRBJ2-3; 7 bases are shared with TRBD1. With 6 bases clipped from V and 2 bases from J, the junction kept 8 bases outside the gene matches. CDR1 and CDR2 from the germline V gene are MNHNY and SVGAGI (reference sequence). The CDR3 consists of 15 residues. The CDR3 spells CASRHGQANTDTQYF. CDR3 coding DNA: TGTGCCAGCAGGCACGGACAGGCGAACACAGATACGCAGTATTTT.

V and J are TRBV9 and TRBJ1-3, with D unclear. The germline gives CDR1 SGDLS, CDR2 YYNGEE. This CDR3 contains 13 residues. Trimming shortened V by 4 bases and J by 0 bases, and 5 bases separated the two germline ends. The CDR3 nucleotides read TGTGCCAGCAGCCCCTCCTCTGGAAACACCATATATTTT. It encodes CASSPSSGNTIYF.

The J gene is TRBJ2-2, the V gene TRBV27, with D maybe TRBD1 (6 bases). Germline CDR1 reads MNHEY; CDR2 reads SMNVEV (reference sequence). This CDR3 contains 15 residues. V gave up 5 bases and J gave up 6 bases, with 16 bases separating them. The CDR3 here is CASSIRRGVAGELFF. The DNA of the CDR3 is TGTGCCAGCAGTATTCGCAGGGGAGTTGCCGGGGAGCTGTTTTTT.

The rearrangement uses TRBV11-1 and TRBJ1-6; a possible D gene is TRBD1 (6 bases). The CDR3 spans 15 residues. Germline-derived CDR1 and CDR2 are SGHAT and FQDESV (reference sequence). V lost 5 bases and J lost 3, with 11 bases in between. CDR3 DNA sequence: TGTGCCAGCAGCCAGGGGACCCTCTATAATTCACCCCTCCACTTT. Its translation is CASSQGTLYNSPLHF.

This clone occurred a few times. The rearrangement uses TRBV11-2 and TRBJ2-7; 9 bases line up with TRBD2. CDR1 and CDR2 from the germline V gene are SGHAT and FQNNGV. The CDR3 spans 18 residues. The junction had 15 bases not matched to a gene; V was cut back by 5 bases and J by 1 base. The CDR3 sequence: CASSPFPGGAGGSYEQYF. For the CDR3, the DNA is TGTGCCAGCAGCCCTTTCCCGGGAGGGGCGGGAGGGTCCTACGAGCAGTACTTC.

This chain links TRBV29-1 with TRBJ2-7; possibly TRBD2 for D (6 bases). The V end lost 7 bases, the J end lost 4 bases, and 14 bases lay between the germline ends. Looked up from germline, CDR1 is SQVTM and CDR2 is ANQGSEA. The CDR3 is 12 residues long. The CDR3 nucleotides are TGCAGCGGGAGGGACGCGTCTTACGAGCAGTACTTC. Amino acid sequence: CSGRDASYEQYF.

The V call is TRBV30, the J call TRBJ1-2, with TRBD1 identical over 8 bases. This CDR3 contains 13 residues. CDR1 and CDR2 from the germline V gene are GTSNPN and SVGIG (reference sequence). V gave up 5 bases and J gave up 6 bases; unmatched junction bases: 8. CDR3 residues: CAWLDRVLDGYTF. The CDR3 DNA follows: TGTGCCTGGCTGGACAGGGTGTTGGATGGCTACACCTTC. Using reference TRBV30 and TRBJ1-2 for the parts outside the CDR3, the full variable domain is SQTIHQWPATLVQPVGSPLSLECTVEGTSNPNLYWYRQAAGRGLQLLFYSVGIGQISSEVPQNLSASRPQDRQFILSSKKLLLSDSGFYLCAWLDRVLDGYTFGSGTRLTVV.

This clone was seen once. The chain joins TRBV27 to TRBJ1-2; 10 bases match TRBD1. This CDR3 contains 15 residues. V shed 6 bases, J shed 5 bases, and the junction held 9 bases outside the gene matches. Germline loops: CDR1 MNHEY, CDR2 SMNVEV (reference sequence). CDR3 residues: CASSLGQGIGYGYTF. The CDR3 DNA reads as TGTGCCAGCAGCCTGGGACAGGGGATAGGGTATGGCTACACCTTC.

This clone was observed a few times. The CDR3 DNA reads TGTGCCAGCATGCACAGGGGGCGATCGGATGAGCAGTTCTTC. This gives the protein CASMHRGRSDEQFF. This sequence joins TRBV7-8 and TRBJ2-1, with 9 bases identical to TRBD1. V dropped 7 bases and J dropped 8; count of bases not matched to a gene: 9. The V gene's germline CDR1 is SGHVS and CDR2 FQNEAQ. The CDR3 consists of 14 residues.

V is TRBV12-3 or TRBV12-4 and J is TRBJ1-5, with unresolved D. V was cut by 6 bases and J by 10 bases, with 13 bases left in between. CDR3 length: 12 amino acids. This CDR3 reads CASSGGGQPQHF. The CDR3 nucleotides are TGTGCCAGCAGCGGCGGAGGGCAACCCCAGCATTTT.

V usage is TRBV6-1 and J usage is TRBJ1-5; a possible D gene is TRBD1 (6 bases). Germline-derived CDR1 and CDR2 are MNHNS and SASEGT. Trimming left V 3 bases short and J 0 bases short, with 15 bases between. The CDR3 spans 17 residues. The CDR3 reads CASSDRRARGSNQPQHF. Written as DNA, the CDR3 is TGTGCCAGCAGTGATAGAAGGGCCAGGGGTAGCAATCAGCCCCAGCATTTT.

The chain recombines TRBV24-1 with TRBJ2-7; D perhaps matches TRBD2 (6 bases). Trimming cost V 5 bases and J 3 bases, with 19 bases left between them. The CDR3 consists of 16 residues. The germline V gene has CDR1 KGHDR and CDR2 SFDVKD. The CDR3 loop reads CATSALGLGGVYEQYF. The CDR3 DNA reads as TGTGCCACCAGTGCCCTGGGGTTAGGAGGGGTCTACGAGCAGTACTTC.